This entry is about one T cell receptor beta chain. The target antigen is unknown. Clones were read by immunoSEQ multiplex PCR, and TCRdb kept only the in-frame ones, dropping some. The sample lists about 68,000 clones, 68% occurring once. The data are from a study of cytotoxic CD8 clonotypes in ibrutinib-treated CLL. General study results and limits: Sampling times (in sustained-remission versus progressing patients) were not the same.

V dropped 8 bases and J dropped 1 base, with 11 bases sitting between them. CDR3 length: 13 residues. Per the germline V gene, CDR1 is MNHEY and CDR2 is SVGAGI. The clonotype was recovered from a human donor with chronic lymphocytic leukemia. The material was PBMCs, obtained after 12 months of ibrutinib treatment. This sequence joins TRBV6-5 and TRBJ1-1; the D gene is possibly TRBD1 (5 bases). Here the CDR3 DNA reads TGTGCCAGCCTACGGAGGGGGAACACTGAAGCTTTCTTT. This sequence encodes CASLRRGNTEAFF.